A selection of T cell receptor beta chains follows, all from one sample in a study of shared clonotypes between healthy human individuals. Profiling relied on immunoSEQ multiplex PCR, and the TCRdb table lists in-frame clones only, not all of them. Of some 1,600,000 clones in the sample, 95% to 99% are singletons; the top ten hold roughly 0.4%. Sequenced input: naive CD4+ T cells sorted from blood. Receptors were obtained from a man aged 25 to 40 in good health. CDR3s include the opening cysteine and the closing phenylalanine or tryptophan. D genes are given only for firm matches.

D: TRBD2; V: TRBV18; J: TRBJ2-2; DNA: TGTGCCAGCTCACCACAACTAGCGGGTCCTTTATCCGGGGAGCTGTTTTTT; CDR3: CASSPQLAGPLSGELFF
D: .; V: TRBV28; J: TRBJ2-1; DNA: TGTGCCAGCAGTTCGGGGGTGTACAATGAGCAGTTCTTC; CDR3: CASSSGVYNEQFF
D: TRBD1; V: TRBV27; J: TRBJ1-2; DNA: TGTGCCAGCAGCCACACCGACAGGGACAGCTATGGCTACACCTTC; CDR3: CASSHTDRDSYGYTF
D: .; V: TRBV25-1; J: TRBJ1-1; DNA: TGTGCCAGCAGGGGCCCCCCCTTTACGGCGCTAAACACTGAAGCTTTCTTT; CDR3: CASRGPPFTALNTEAFF
D: .; V: TRBV28; J: TRBJ1-5; DNA: TGTGCCAGCAGTTTGGCACAGGAGTTCAATCAGCCCCAGCATTTT; CDR3: CASSLAQEFNQPQHF
D: .; V: TRBV5-5; J: TRBJ2-6; DNA: TGTGCCAGCAGACCCTTGGCCAGGGTCTCTGGGGCCAACGTCCTGACTTTC; CDR3: CASRPLARVSGANVLTF
D: TRBD2; V: TRBV27; J: TRBJ2-1; DNA: TGTGCCAGCAGTCCTGTCCTCCTAGCGGGGCCGTACAATGAGCAGTTCTTC; CDR3: CASSPVLLAGPYNEQFF
D: .; V: TRBV18; J: TRBJ2-3; DNA: TGTGCCAGCTCACCATTTATGCGGGACAGCACCTGGAATACGCAGTATTTT; CDR3: CASSPFMRDSTWNTQYF
D: .; V: TRBV5-1; J: TRBJ2-7; DNA: TGCGCCAGCAGCTCCGACCCGGGACCAACTAACGAGCAGTACTTC; CDR3: CASSSDPGPTNEQYF
D: .; V: TRBV2; J: TRBJ2-3; DNA: TGTGCCAGCAATGAAGCCGGCATCACAGATACGCAGTATTTT; CDR3: CASNEAGITDTQYF
D: .; V: TRBV2; J: TRBJ2-7; DNA: TGTGCCAGCAGTGAATCAGGGACCGTCTACGAGCAGTACTTC; CDR3: CASSESGTVYEQYF
D: TRBD2; V: TRBV5-5; J: TRBJ2-4; DNA: TGTGCCAGCAGCCCCGGTTGGCTAGCGGATGGCATTCAGTACTTC; CDR3: CASSPGWLADGIQYF